The 2 T cell receptor beta chains listed next were all sequenced from one sample in a study of Graves' ophthalmopathy and Graves' hyperthyroidism. Amplifying from RNA transcripts, the study obtained TCR beta CDR3 regions. HTBI primers served in a first-round RT-PCR, which a second-round multiplex PCR followed. TCRdb fed the multiplex PCR reads into MiXCR, producing one record per CDR3 protein. The data show more than 1,000,000 distinct CDR3 sequences, 35% to 40% seen once. Sequenced: peripheral blood or thyroid tissue (not recorded which). The receptors were sampled from an adult man with Graves' hyperthyroidism.

The V and J genes are TRBV24-1 and TRBJ2-2; TRBD1 matches 7 bases. The ends lost 4 bases at V and 6 bases at J; junction bases unmatched: 13. This CDR3 spans 17 amino acids. The germline gives CDR1 KGHDR, CDR2 SFDVKD. CDR3 amino acids: CATSDPTTGFFPGELFF. For the CDR3, the DNA is TGTGCCACCAGTGACCCAACGACAGGGTTTTTCCCCGGGGAGCTGTTTTTT.

For this clonotype: Mismatch with germline at one junction end may stem from a read error. The chain couples TRBV10-1 to TRBJ1-1, with D possibly TRBD1 on 5 matching bases. This CDR3 spans 13 amino acids. Germline-derived CDR1 and CDR2 are WNHNN and SYGVQD (reference sequence). This CDR3 is CASSPHGGTEAFF. CDR3 nucleotides: TGTGCCAGCAGTCCCCATGGGGGCACTGAAGCTTTCTTT.